This TCR beta chain originates from a study of memory CD8 T cells in hepatitis C reinfection. This CDR3 is 13 amino acids long. Trimming stripped 4 bases from V and 5 bases from J, with 8 bases between. The germline gives CDR1 MGHRA, CDR2 YSYEKL. Time point meaning: peak reinfection, 3 to 8 weeks after reinfection detection. Sorted cells were sequenced directly ex vivo without any in vitro expansion. TCRdb's copy holds only in-frame clones and misses some; the assay was immunoSEQ multiplex PCR. Of roughly 43,000 clones listed, roughly 88% are singletons. This clonotype was sampled from a man aged 18 to 29 with hepatitis C virus infection. V usage is TRBV4-1 and J usage is TRBJ2-2, with D unclear. The source material was naive CD8+ T cells sorted from blood. CDR3 protein: CASSPLLTGELFF. CDR3 nucleotides: TGCGCCAGCAGCCCGCTATTGACCGGGGAGCTGTTTTTT.